This TCR beta chain emerged from a study of blood T cell repertoires in COVID-19. For the study at large: The cDNA or gDNA used as material had been derived from T cells, B-cell-depleted T cells, or PBMCs.

The CDR3 spans 16 residues. Germline V lookup: CDR1 LGHDT, CDR2 YNNKEL (reference sequence). V lost 2 bases and J lost 2; bases outside the gene matches: 5. Assay used: immunoSEQ multiplex PCR; TCRdb lists only in-frame clones, some missing. The repertoire holds under 300,000 clones, with 83% as singletons. The TCR was taken from a human donor in a cohort sampled during active COVID-19. The chain uses TRBV3-1 (or the pseudogene TRBV3-2) and TRBJ2-7; 11 nucleotides line up with TRBD2. Material for sequencing was peripheral blood. The CDR3 DNA sequence: TGTGCCAGCAGCCAAAAACTAGCGGGGGACCCCTACGAGCAGTACTTC. Translating it yields CASSQKLAGDPYEQYF.